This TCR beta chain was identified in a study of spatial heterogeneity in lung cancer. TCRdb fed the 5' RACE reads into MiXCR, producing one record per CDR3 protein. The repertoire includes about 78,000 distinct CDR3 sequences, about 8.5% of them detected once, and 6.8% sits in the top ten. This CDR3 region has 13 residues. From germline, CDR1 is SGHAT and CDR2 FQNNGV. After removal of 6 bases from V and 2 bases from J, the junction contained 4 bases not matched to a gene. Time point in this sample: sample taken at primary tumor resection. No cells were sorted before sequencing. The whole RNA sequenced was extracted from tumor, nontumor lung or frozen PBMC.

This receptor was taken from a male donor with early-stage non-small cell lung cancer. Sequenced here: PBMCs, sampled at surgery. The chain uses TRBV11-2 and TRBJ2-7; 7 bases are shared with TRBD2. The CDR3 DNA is TGTGCCAGCAGGTGGGAGGGAACCTACGAGCAGTACTTC. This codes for CASRWEGTYEQYF.